This T cell receptor beta chain was captured in a study of shared clonotypes between healthy human individuals (dated by TCRdb to 2020 to 2021). Broadly, across the study: A couple of women and a few men aged 18 to 49 years were included in the cohort. Different laboratories and diverse techniques were used to prepare libraries and sequence TCR repertoires, to increase sequencing depth and limit assay-specific biases. To estimate repertoire size and how much clonotypes are shared between individuals, the study performed deep sequencing of blood TCR repertoires from a few healthy adults. Each donor's leukapheresis produced roughly between about 0.8 and 10 billion PBMCs. For each donor, CD4 naive and CD4 memory were each run on three plates, CD8 naive on two plates, and CD8 memory on one plate.

Including cysteine and phenylalanine, the CDR3 has 16 amino acids. The only DNA kept is the CDR3, 48 bases in frame from the first base. CDR1 and CDR2, per the germline V gene (reference sequence), are GTSNPN and SVGIG. Unmatched junction bases come to 12, with V trimmed by 2 bases and J by 8 bases. The full study reports these points: Only blood was sampled, and tissue TCR repertoires likely differ from those in blood. Higher generation probabilities were observed for clonotypes shared by all four sorted-subset donors than for non-shared clonotypes. Sharing across several donors was observed for approximately 5% of naive CD4, less than 4% of naive CD8, over 2% of memory CD4, and over 0.3% of memory CD8 clonotypes. Estimated clonotype richness was generally larger for naive than for memory subsets. Incomplete sequencing was indicated by rarefaction of sorted-subset datasets, despite the large sequencing depth. Pairwise subsampling indicated that sequencing depth was expected to affect the degree of clonotype sharing among donors. Because the study included a small number of donors, the genetic and exposure-history diversity represented was limited.

TCR CDR3 regions were amplified from genomic DNA by multiplex PCR using the deep immunoSEQ assay. Extracted genomic DNA from each cell subset was spread evenly across all wells of several immunoSEQ 96-well plates, with each plate serving as a replicate. For sorted subsets, each replicate PCR was loaded with about 0.2 ug genomic DNA, equivalent to 30,000 or so T cell genomes. The purified libraries were quantified using a Qubit 3.0 fluorometer, sized with a Bioanalyzer 2100, and then quantified again using the KAPA Library Quantification kit. Each immunoSEQ 96-well plate was sequenced on its own single-read 150-cycle Illumina NextSeq 550 flow cell. The study's processing was this. Because only junctional sequences without quality scores were contained in the immunoSEQ output, filtering matching that applied to full-length reads could not be performed. Sequences were annotated with PyIR, a Python wrapper for IgBLAST v1.9, using IMGT germline references to assign V/J genes and CDR3. Reads were filtered out if the reads had weak V/J assignments (E-value above 1e-6), no CDR3, stop codons, out-of-frame junctions, or ambiguous translated residues. V3J clonotypes were defined as sequences sharing an identical inferred V gene, J gene, and CDR3 amino acid sequence. To compute the percentage overlap between repertoires, the number of shared unique clonotypes was divided by the size of the smaller repertoire. Richness of each repertoire was evaluated using RTK rarefaction, the Chao1 estimator, and Recon v2.1 estimates of unobserved clonotypes. For all TCRbeta clonotypes obtained by the gDNA method from a few donors, generation probabilities were computed with OLGA. The clones in this table, taken by TCRdb from immuneACCESS, are in-frame only. Not every clone is retained; where verified, under half of the shortfall comes from an unresolved V gene, and the cause of the rest is unknown. V, J and clone size are those of that table, while D and trimming were read from the DNA. This sample holds about 980,000 clones; 76% were observed only once. The ten largest account for approximately 1.5% of the sample.

The donors were healthy, HIV-negative adults who had no recently reported acute infections or vaccinations. Only Caucasian adults living in Nashville, Tennessee, USA were represented among the donors. CD4+ T cells were enriched by magnetic negative selection; naive cells were then positively selected on CD45RA, and the negative fraction formed the memory subset. Blood was collected by leukapheresis, and PBMCs were isolated by Ficoll-Histopaque density gradient centrifugation and then cryopreserved in liquid nitrogen vapor phase. Analytical flow cytometry was used to check the purity and quantity of each magnetically sorted T cell population. Each sorted fraction had its genomic DNA isolated and then quantified by UV absorbance on a Nanodrop 2000c. As to this clone: Its target antigen remains unknown. The input lacks base qualities; no much larger clone sits a single base away.

The receptor comes from a man between 18 and 29 years old in good health. Sequenced: memory CD4+ T cells sorted from blood. In the paper's terms, the cell subset or site label means: CD45RA-negative fraction. The receptor chain draws on TRBV30 and TRBJ1-6, and 7 junction bases match TRBD1. The nucleotides read TGTGCCTGGAGTCCCGACGACAGGGTCAGGTATTCACCCCTCCACTTT. Its protein is CAWSPDDRVRYSPLHF. This CDR3, with the reference TRBV30 and TRBJ1-6 proteins standing in past its ends, gives the full variable domain SQTIHQWPATLVQPVGSPLSLECTVEGTSNPNLYWYRQAAGRGLQLLFYSVGIGQISSEVPQNLSASRPQDRQFILSSKKLLLSDSGFYLCAWSPDDRVRYSPLHFGNGTRLTVT.